Listed here is a single T cell receptor (beta chain). Its antigen is currently unknown. This sample was included in a study of monozygotic twins with inflammatory bowel disease. It was roughly 3.5 ug of total RNA that each TCR library used. Each CDR3 protein gets one entry in TCRdb, which reprocessed the 5' RACE reads and gives no DNA. This repertoire includes about 160,000 distinct CDR3 sequences. Study-wide results and caveats: Twins classed as concordant or discordant showed no difference in repertoire similarity, possibly from limited power. Using the inverse Simpson index, IBD patients had lower TCRbeta diversity than healthy co-twins. Support was absent for any single strong signal or clonotype linked to IBD.

This CDR3 has 15 amino acids. Germline lookup yields CDR1 SGHTA and CDR2 FQGNSA. The specimen was blood. The chain joins TRBV7-2 to TRBJ2-7; TCRdb proposes TRBD1, but this gene call is untestable without DNA. The sequence was collected from a human donor with ulcerative colitis or Crohn's disease, or a healthy co-twin of an affected twin (not recorded which). The CDR3 spells CASSYGRGRASEQYF.